This TCR beta chain was obtained from a study (dated by TCRdb to about 2015). For context, the study as a whole: The study tested whether tumor-infiltrating Tregs in breast cancer are recruited from blood Tregs or converted in situ from other CD4+ T cell subsets. Broad study findings and their caveats: Tumor-infiltrating Treg TCR alpha and beta sequences overlapped most with tumor naive CD4+ T cells, then with blood naive CD4+ T cells. Rather than covering whole repertoires, validation in the larger cohort was restricted to a single TCR beta V-J rearrangement. Tumor memory CD4+ T cell TCR gene usage was found to cluster with blood and lymph node memory CD4+ cells and with lymph node naive CD4+ cells.

CDR1 is given as DFQATT and CDR2 as SNEGSKA, both from the germline V gene (reference sequence). At the junction V is shortened by 3 bases and J by 4 bases; bases outside the gene matches: 9. Measured from the cysteine to the phenylalanine, the CDR3 is 15 residues long. This entry keeps only the CDR3 DNA: 45 bases, framed from base 1. Full-length TCR variable regions were amplified by 5' RACE PCR with constant-region reverse primers, and semi-nested PCR with Nested Universal Primer A was subsequently performed. The ReliaPrep RNA Cell Miniprep System was used to extract total RNA, which was then reverse transcribed into 5'RACE-ready cDNA with the SMARTer RACE 5'/3' Kit. Multiplex adaptors were used to barcode the full-length TCR alpha and beta libraries, which were then sequenced on an Illumina MiSeq. Regarding the original processing steps: For each of nine subset-tissue groups, sequencing data from the five patients were pooled, and the groups were compared by unsupervised clustering of TCR gene usage. Repertoire similarity was calculated with the Morisita-Horn index, weighting shared sequences by their contribution to each repertoire. TCRdb itself trimmed the public reads at Q25 with fastp, ran MiXCR and retained productive beta chains. CDR3 protein sequences are deduplicated, and each keeps its most common genes and DNA. The V and J calls shown here were made by TCRdb, not taken from the authors' results. The sample table contains approximately 60,000 distinct CDR3 sequences; only one count was recorded for approximately 27% of them. 2.2% of the sample is taken by the ten largest.

Cells that were CD4+CD25+CD127-/low were the ones isolated as Tregs. Tregs, naive and memory CD4+ T cells from tumor, blood and ipsilateral draining lymph nodes of a few breast cancer patients underwent full-length TCR alpha and beta sequencing. Tumor tissue and lymph nodes obtained from ipsilateral axillary dissection were perfused with PBS, minced and then digested with collagenase I and hyaluronidase. A purity exceeding 90% was confirmed by FACS for the sorted cell populations. A note on this clonotype: It lacks a known antigen. There are no base qualities to consult, and no much larger clone falls within one base.

The specimen sequenced was tumor-infiltrating Tregs sorted from the breast tumor. This chain joins TRBV20-1 to TRBJ1-2, with 9 central nucleotides matching TRBD1. The clonotype originates from a female donor with breast cancer. The nucleotide sequence is TGCAGTGCTAGGGTCAGACAGGGGGACAGCTATGGCTACACCTTC. It encodes CSARVRQGDSYGYTF.